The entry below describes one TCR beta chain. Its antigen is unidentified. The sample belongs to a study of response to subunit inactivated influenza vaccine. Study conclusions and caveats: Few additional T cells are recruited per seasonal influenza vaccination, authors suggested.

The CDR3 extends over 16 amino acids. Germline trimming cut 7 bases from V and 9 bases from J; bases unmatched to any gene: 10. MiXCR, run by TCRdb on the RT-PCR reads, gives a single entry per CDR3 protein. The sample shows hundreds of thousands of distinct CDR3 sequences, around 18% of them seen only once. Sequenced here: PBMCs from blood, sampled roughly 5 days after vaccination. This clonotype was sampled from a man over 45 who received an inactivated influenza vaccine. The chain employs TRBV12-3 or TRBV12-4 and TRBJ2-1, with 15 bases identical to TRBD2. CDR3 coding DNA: TGTGCCAGCACCGGCGGGACTAGCGGGGGGTTACCTGAGCAGTTCTTC. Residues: CASTGGTSGGLPEQFF.